This entry describes one TCR beta chain. This clonotype appeared a few times. The antigen it binds to is not known. No per-base quality is available; no much larger clone lies one base away. Cut back by 1 base and 5 bases, the V and J ends lie 17 bases apart. CDR1 and CDR2 are read off the germline V gene as SGHVS and FQNEAQ. The CDR3 spans 17 residues, from the cysteine through the phenylalanine. The retained sequence is limited to the CDR3, 51 bases, with the frame set at the first base. Full-length TCR variable regions were amplified by 5' RACE PCR using constant-region reverse primers, and then by semi-nested PCR using Nested Universal Primer A. Using the ReliaPrep RNA Cell Miniprep System, total RNA was extracted, and the SMARTer RACE 5'/3' Kit was then used to reverse transcribe the RNA into 5'RACE-ready cDNA. Multiplex adaptors were used to barcode the full-length TCR alpha and beta libraries, which were then sequenced on an Illumina MiSeq. The study's own analysis went as follows. Sequencing data were pooled across the five patients for each of nine subset-tissue groups and compared by unsupervised clustering of TCR gene usage. Repertoire similarity was calculated with the Morisita-Horn index, weighting shared sequences by their contribution to each repertoire. The raw public data were reprocessed by TCRdb itself: fastp quality trimming at Q25, MiXCR clonotype calling, in-frame beta chains only. Each CDR3 protein appears once, grouped with its most common genes and DNA. TCRdb's processing, not the study's, gives the V and J calls here. Here the sample has approximately 42,000 distinct CDR3 sequences; just under 30% occur a single time. Clones ranked in the top ten supply 3.5% to 4% of the sample.

Memory CD4+ T cells were isolated as CD4+CD45RO+CD25- cells. Tregs, naive and memory CD4+ T cells from tumor, blood and ipsilateral draining lymph nodes of a few breast cancer patients underwent full-length TCR alpha and beta sequencing. Tumor tissue, along with lymph nodes from ipsilateral axillary dissection, was perfused with PBS, minced, and then digested using collagenase I and hyaluronidase. Ficoll density gradient centrifugation was used to isolate mononuclear cells from lymph nodes or from approximately 46 ml of peripheral blood. A purity exceeding 90% was confirmed by FACS for the sorted cell populations. The entry originates in a study (dated by TCRdb to between 2014 and 2017). Regarding the research as a whole: The study set out to test whether tumor-infiltrating Tregs in breast cancer get recruited from blood Tregs or are instead converted in situ from other CD4+ T cell subsets.

Paper-wide results and their limitations: Validation in the larger cohort was restricted to a single TCR beta V-J rearrangement rather than whole repertoires. The greatest overlap of tumor-infiltrating Treg TCR alpha and beta sequences was observed with tumor naive CD4+ T cells, followed by blood naive CD4+ T cells. The TCR gene usage of tumor memory CD4+ T cells clustered together with blood and lymph node memory CD4+ cells and with lymph node naive CD4+ cells.

The sequence joins TRBV7-8 to TRBJ1-4, with a tentative D gene TRBD1 over 6 matching bases. The material sequenced was memory CD4+ T cells sorted from a lymph node. The cell subset or site label for this specimen denotes: memory CD4+ T cells, CD4+CD45RO+CD25-. The origin of this receptor is a female donor with breast cancer. The CDR3 region has the sequence CASSLGTQGGRNEKLFF. The DNA sequence reads TGTGCCAGCAGCTTAGGAACCCAAGGGGGGAGAAATGAAAAACTGTTTTTT.